A single sample gave rise to the 25 T cell receptor beta chains below, sequenced in a study of CXCR3-negative and CXCR3-positive naive CD8 T cells. All TRB cDNA libraries came from 5' RACE performed with UMI labels. TCRdb re-called the 5' RACE reads, yielding one record per CDR3 amino acid sequence without DNA. The sample yields roughly 89,000 distinct CDR3 sequences, of which the top ten take up approximately 1.5%. The sample consisted of naive CXCR3- CD8+ T cells from blood. Subset here: CD45RO-CCR7+CD27+CD95- naive CD8+ T cells lacking CXCR3 (TNR3-). These receptors all come from a human donor in good health. Some clones in this sample may be carry-over from other donors' samples.

The chain employs TRBV28 and TRBJ2-7; the TCRdb call, TRBD1, lacks DNA for checking. The CDR3 is 12 residues long. CDR1 and CDR2 from the germline V gene are MDHEN and SYDVKM. The CDR3 spells CASTGPGVEQYF.

The J gene is TRBJ2-2, the V gene TRBV7-2. The CDR3 is 19 residues long. CDR1 SGHTA and CDR2 FQGNSA come from the germline V gene. CDR3 protein: CASSSTLRTPRYWTGELFF.

The CDR3 region is CSVEDSGTRAYNEQFF. V usage is TRBV29-1 and J usage is TRBJ2-1; the TRBD1 assignment by TCRdb is unverifiable without DNA. The CDR3 covers 16 residues. CDR1 SQVTM and CDR2 ANQGSEA come from the germline V gene.

The chain uses TRBV12-3 or TRBV12-4 and TRBJ1-5. This CDR3 is 13 amino acids long. The CDR3 sequence is CASSLADNQPQHF.

This chain joins TRBV23-1 and TRBJ2-7; lacking DNA, the TRBD1 call made by TCRdb goes unchecked. TRBV23-1 is an ORF for which the function is uncertain. This CDR3 is 16 amino acids long. CDR3: CASSLWDRVTPYEQYF.

V and J are TRBV5-6 and TRBJ2-1; TCRdb's assignment of TRBD2 cannot be checked, as there is no DNA. This CDR3 is 13 amino acids long. Germline loops: CDR1 SGHDT, CDR2 YYEEEE. CDR3 sequence: CASSLELAGEQFF.

This rearrangement joins TRBV20-1 to TRBJ1-1. The CDR3 spans 16 residues. Germline V lookup: CDR1 DFQATT, CDR2 SNEGSKA (reference sequence). The CDR3 here is CSAREGPALPNTEAFF.

The chain has TRBV3-1 and TRBJ2-1; TCRdb's D call, TRBD2, is unchecked because there is no DNA. Germline assignment: CDR1 LGHDT and CDR2 YNNKEL (reference sequence). The CDR3 length is 14 residues. The CDR3 sequence: CASSPPLGGNEQFF.

The V gene is TRBV28, the J gene TRBJ2-1; TCRdb designates TRBD1, a call that cannot be tested without DNA. There are 15 residues in the CDR3. Germline V lookup: CDR1 MDHEN, CDR2 SYDVKM. The CDR3 here is CASTQWGVGYNEQFF.

V gene TRBV7-8 combines with J gene TRBJ1-5; the D gene TCRdb calls, TRBD1, cannot be checked with no DNA. The CDR3 loop spans 12 amino acids. CDR1 and CDR2 from the germline V gene are SGHVS and FQNEAQ. CDR3 residues: CASNFPGQPQHF.

V is TRBV6-5 and J is TRBJ1-1. The CDR3 covers 12 residues. Germline loops: CDR1 MNHEY, CDR2 SVGAGI. The CDR3 loop reads CASSYGGAEAFF.

The V gene is TRBV7-9, the J gene TRBJ1-2; as DNA is missing, the TRBD1 call by TCRdb cannot be tested. The CDR3 totals 16 residues. CDR1 and CDR2 (germline): SEHNR, FQNEAQ (reference sequence). CDR3 in amino acids: CASSSGQASKGYGYTF.

The V gene is TRBV20-1, the J gene TRBJ2-1; TCRdb outputs TRBD1, but without DNA this stays unchecked. This CDR3 spans 14 amino acids. The germline V gene encodes CDR1 DFQATT and CDR2 SNEGSKA (reference sequence). CDR3 sequence reads: CSARPSRASNEQFF.

The chain is built from TRBV3-1 and TRBJ2-5; TCRdb selects TRBD1, and the lack of DNA leaves this call unchecked. The length of the CDR3 is 13 residues. CDR1 and CDR2 (germline): LGHDT, YNNKEL (reference sequence). CDR3 loop: CASSQGTGGTQYF.

V is TRBV10-3 and J is TRBJ1-4. CDR3 length: 18 amino acids. Germline assignment: CDR1 ENHRY and CDR2 SYGVKD. The CDR3 region is CAISDLDLAAATNEKLFF.

The gene calls are TRBV20-1 and TRBJ2-7; TCRdb's D gene call, TRBD2, goes unchecked for lack of DNA. Germline V lookup: CDR1 DFQATT, CDR2 SNEGSKA (reference sequence). The CDR3 runs to 13 residues. The CDR3 sequence is CSATPSGSYEQYF.

J is TRBJ2-2 and V is TRBV6-1. This CDR3 comprises 14 residues. CDR1 is MNHNS and CDR2 is SASEGT in the germline V gene. CDR3 region: CASSEIDYTGELFF.

This rearrangement joins TRBV7-2 to TRBJ2-1. CDR1 SGHTA and CDR2 FQGNSA come from the germline V gene. CDR3 length: 13 residues. This CDR3 is CASSLGTLNEQFF.

The genes are TRBV15 and TRBJ2-4. CDR1 LNHNV and CDR2 YYDKDF come from the germline V gene (reference sequence). The CDR3 spans 11 residues. This CDR3 is CATGELNIQYF. The full variable domain, in which reference TRBV15 and TRBJ2-4 provide the parts outside the CDR3, is DAMVIQNPRYQVTQFGKPVTLSCSQTLNHNVMYWYQQKSSQAPKLLFHYYDKDFNNEADTPDNFQSRRPNTSFCFLDIRSPGLGDTAMYLCATGELNIQYFGAGTRLSVL.

The chain uses TRBV12-3 or TRBV12-4 and TRBJ2-5; the TCRdb call, TRBD2, lacks DNA for checking. CDR3 size: 11 residues. CDR3: CASSPSGTQYF.

This chain uses TRBV9 with TRBJ2-3; TCRdb selects TRBD1, and the lack of DNA leaves this call unchecked. This CDR3 region has 14 residues. Germline CDR1 reads SGDLS; CDR2 reads YYNGEE. CDR3 amino acids: CASSVLQGADTQYF. Combining the CDR3 with reference TRBV9 and TRBJ2-3 gives the whole variable domain DSGVTQTPKHLITATGQRVTLRCSPRSGDLSVYWYQQSLDQGLQFLIQYYNGEERAKGNILERFSAQQFPDLHSELNLSSLELGDSALYFCASSVLQGADTQYFGPGTRLTVL.

The rearrangement uses TRBV3-1 and TRBJ1-1; TCRdb's D gene call, TRBD1, goes unchecked for lack of DNA. CDR1 and CDR2 from the germline V gene are LGHDT and YNNKEL (reference sequence). This CDR3 region has 13 residues. CDR3 in amino acids: CASSQAGYTEAFF.

The CDR3 sequence: CASRTGQGAYEQYF. V and J are TRBV10-2 and TRBJ2-7; the D call of TRBD1 rests on TCRdb alone, since no DNA is present to check it. From germline, CDR1 is WSHSY and CDR2 SAAADI. This CDR3 is built from 14 residues.

The chain recombines TRBV28 with TRBJ2-5; TCRdb indicates TRBD2, and absent DNA this call remains unverified. From germline, CDR1 is MDHEN and CDR2 SYDVKM. The CDR3 has 15 amino acids. CDR3 in amino acids: CASSFGTLKGETQYF.

The CDR3 reads CASRAVAGGTTDTQYF. J is TRBJ2-3 and V is TRBV28; the TCRdb D gene call, TRBD2, has no DNA to confirm it. CDR3 length: 16 amino acids. Germline lookup yields CDR1 MDHEN and CDR2 SYDVKM.